A single sample is the source of the 25 T cell receptor beta chains below, sequenced in a study of T cells in Graves' hyperthyroidism and ophthalmopathy (dated by TCRdb to between 2019 and 2020). Receptors were amplified or captured by multiplex PCR. For sequencing, an Illumina HiSeq 2000 was employed. The TCR beta CDR3 regions were amplified from the RNA transcripts. The first round of RT-PCR for the TCR CDR3 was performed with the HTBI primer set and the Qiagen OneStep RT-PCR kit. In-frame beta chains were kept once TCRdb had trimmed the public reads at Q25 with fastp and called clones with MiXCR. Each CDR3 protein appears once, grouped with its most common genes and DNA. The sample table shows over 300,000 distinct CDR3 sequences, and approximately 15% are seen once. Clones ranked in the top ten supply roughly 9.6% of the sample. The sequenced material came from blood. All receptors come from an older woman with Graves' hyperthyroidism.

The chain links TRBV13 to TRBJ2-1; TRBD1 matches 8 bases. This CDR3 comprises 14 residues. With 5 bases clipped from V and 10 bases from J, the junction kept 10 bases outside the gene matches. CDR1 and CDR2 (germline): PRHDT, FYEKMQ (reference sequence). The CDR3 sequence: CASSRAGTGAEQFF. CDR3 DNA sequence: TGTGCCAGCAGCCGCGCCGGGACAGGAGCAGAGCAGTTCTTC. Full variable domain (rest looked up from reference TRBV13 and TRBJ2-1): AAGVIQSPRHLIKEKRETATLKCYPIPRHDTVYWYQQGPGQDPQFLISFYEKMQSDKGSIPDRFSAQQFSDYHSELNMSSLELGDSALYFCASSRAGTGAEQFFGPGTRLTVL.

This clonotype occurred a few times. J is TRBJ1-4 and V is TRBV5-1; 9 bases fit TRBD1. The CDR3 is 15 residues long. V shed 4 bases and J 7 bases; nucleotides not matched to a gene: 8. Germline V gene lookup returns CDR1 SGHRS and CDR2 YFSETQ. CDR3 sequence (DNA): TGCGCCAGCAGCACAGGGACAGGGAGGGGTGAAAAACTGTTTTTT. Translating gives CASSTGTGRGEKLFF. Based on the CDR3 plus reference TRBV5-1 and TRBJ1-4, the full variable domain is KAGVTQTPRYLIKTRGQQVTLSCSPISGHRSVSWYQQTPGQGLQFLFEYFSETQRNKGNFPGRFSGRQFSNSRSEMNVSTLELGDSALYLCASSTGTGRGEKLFFGSGTQLSVL.

This clonotype was observed a few times. V is TRBV6-1 and J is TRBJ1-4; D might be TRBD1 (5 bases). The CDR3 is 13 amino acids. V lost 2 bases to trimming and J lost 7 bases, with 8 bases between them. Germline values: CDR1 MNHNS, CDR2 SASEGT. The CDR3 DNA reads as TGTGCCAGCAGTGAAAGGACAACTGAAAAACTGTTTTTT. Its protein product is CASSERTTEKLFF.

The chain employs TRBV6-1 and TRBJ1-1; D not resolved. This CDR3 region has 13 residues. Trimming took 11 bases from V and 0 from J, leaving 13 bases between them. From germline, CDR1 is MNHNS and CDR2 SASEGT. The CDR3 sequence is CASLAPMNTEAFF. In DNA form, the CDR3 reads TGTGCCTCCCTGGCGCCGATGAACACTGAAGCTTTCTTT.

Details on this clonotype: Likely a read error: the CDR3 ends without its conserved phenylalanine or tryptophan. The V call is TRBV7-8, the J call TRBJ2-7; D ambiguous. The length of the CDR3 is 14 residues. CDR1 and CDR2 from the germline V gene are SGHVS and FQNEAQ. The V end was cut by 0 bases, the J end by 2 bases, with 8 bases between. The CDR3 DNA is TGTGCCAGCAGCTTAGCGACCACCGCCTACGAGCAGTACCTC. Its translation is CASSLATTAYEQYL.

This clonotype was counted ten times or more. The chain is built from TRBV24-1 and TRBJ2-5; TRBD2 might be the D (5 bases). The V and J ends lost 9 bases and 7 bases respectively, with 17 bases between them. The CDR3 loop spans 13 amino acids. CDR1 is KGHDR and CDR2 is SFDVKD in the germline V gene. The CDR3 is CATADRLAGTQYF. CDR3 coding DNA: TGTGCCACCGCAGACCGTCTAGCAGGGACCCAGTACTTC.

The chain links TRBV11-2 to TRBJ2-1; 14 bases agree with TRBD2. The CDR3 spans 18 residues. J gave up 5 bases and V 3 bases, and 9 bases lay outside the gene matches. CDR1 and CDR2 from the germline V gene are SGHAT and FQNNGV. The CDR3 region is CASSFPTSGRARDNEQFF. The CDR3 nucleotides read TGTGCCAGCAGCTTCCCGACTAGCGGGAGGGCCCGGGACAATGAGCAGTTCTTC.

Turning to this clonotype: This could be a read error, since a much larger clone is one nucleotide away. The chain is built from TRBV20-1 and TRBJ2-5, with D unresolved. The germline gives CDR1 DFQATT, CDR2 SNEGSKA (reference sequence). The CDR3 runs to 15 residues. Written as DNA, the CDR3 is TGCAGTGCTAGCCCACCTCCCGCGGATGGAGAGGCCCAGTACTTC. Translation gives CSASPPPADGEAQYF.

The chain is built from TRBV6-2 or TRBV6-3 and TRBJ2-2, with TRBD2 matching over 14 bases. CDR3 length: 18 residues. The V gene end was trimmed by 5 bases and the J gene end by 0 bases; junction bases not matched to a gene: 5. Germline-derived CDR1 and CDR2 are MNHEY and SVGEGT. DNA of the CDR3: TGTGCCAGCAGTCCCTGGACTAGCGGGAGGACGAACACCGGGGAGCTGTTTTTT. This gives the protein CASSPWTSGRTNTGELFF.

This clonotype has ten or more counts. This chain uses TRBV12-3 or TRBV12-4 with TRBJ1-1; D is undetermined. CDR3 length: 13 residues. V was clipped by 6 bases and J by 1 base, with 9 bases between them. CDR3 sequence: CASSLTANTEAFF. The CDR3 DNA follows: TGTGCCAGCAGCTTGACGGCGAACACTGAAGCTTTCTTT.

This rearrangement joins TRBV7-2 to TRBJ2-2, with 7 bases lining up with TRBD2. The junction had 1 base not matched to a gene; V was cut back by 5 bases and J by 7 bases. This CDR3 is built from 12 residues. Germline CDR1 is SGHTA and CDR2 is FQGNSA. The CDR3 sequence: CASSRTSGELFF. The CDR3 coding sequence is TGTGCCAGCAGCCGGACTAGCGGGGAGCTGTTTTTT.

This clonotype came up many times. The chain links TRBV24-1 to TRBJ2-7, with a tentative D call TRBD2 (5 bases). Per the germline V gene, CDR1 is KGHDR and CDR2 is SFDVKD. CDR3 length: 13 residues. Trimming took off 5 bases at V and 6 bases at J, with 13 bases between the two ends. CDR3 amino acids: CATSVGPGSEQYF. The CDR3 region has the DNA TGTGCCACCAGTGTCGGGCCGGGATCCGAGCAGTACTTC.

This clonotype was counted between two and nine times. V and J are TRBV6-1 and TRBJ1-5, with D uncertain. Germline CDR1 is MNHNS and CDR2 is SASEGT. The CDR3 has 13 amino acids. Between the trimmed V and J ends, which lost 0 bases and 15 bases, there was a span of 15 bases. CDR3 amino acids: CASSEARRAQVHF. The CDR3 nucleotides are TGTGCCAGCAGTGAAGCTCGGAGGGCCCAAGTGCATTTT.

In this sample, this clonotype turned up many times. The V call is TRBV3-1, the J call TRBJ1-4; the D is unclear. The CDR3 is made up of 14 amino acids. With 5 bases removed from V and 0 bases from J, the gap between germline ends came to 7 bases. Looked up from germline, CDR1 is LGHDT and CDR2 is YNNKEL (reference sequence). The CDR3, as DNA: TGTGCCAGCAGCGACGGTGCAACTAATGAAAAACTGTTTTTT. It is translated as CASSDGATNEKLFF.

This clonotype came up many times. The chain employs TRBV4-1 and TRBJ1-5, with D unclear. The CDR3 loop spans 14 amino acids. V was cut by 0 bases and J by 4 bases, with 7 bases left in between. The germline V gene has CDR1 MGHRA and CDR2 YSYEKL. CDR3 DNA sequence: TGCGCCAGCAGCCAAGATTTCGGAAATCAGCCCCAGCATTTT. Its protein product is CASSQDFGNQPQHF.

For the CDR3, the DNA is TGTGCTAGTGGTTTCCCCGCCGGGACTACTAGGGATGAGCAGTTCTTC. Residues: CASGFPAGTTRDEQFF. The chain recombines TRBV12-5 with TRBJ2-1; 7 bases agree with TRBD2. Germline V gene lookup returns CDR1 LGHNT and CDR2 FRNRAP. The ends lost 3 bases at V and 8 bases at J; junction bases unmatched: 13. The CDR3 spans 16 residues. The variable domain in full, completed from reference TRBV12-5 and TRBJ2-1, reads DARVTQTPRHKVTEMGQEVTMRCQPILGHNTVFWYRQTMMQGLELLAYFRNRAPLDDSGMPKDRFSAEMPDATLATLKIQPSEPRDSAVYFCASGFPAGTTRDEQFFGPGTRLTVL.

This clonotype has just a few counts. A much larger clone sits a single nucleotide away, making a read error possible. The chain uses TRBV9 and TRBJ2-1, with D perhaps matching TRBD1 (6 bases). V was shortened by 5 bases and J by 3 bases, with 15 bases between the two germline ends. Germline loops: CDR1 SGDLS, CDR2 YYNGEE. The CDR3 runs 15 residues. This CDR3 reads CASSRTGRYYNEQFF. CDR3 bases: TGTGCCAGCAGTCGTACAGGGCGGTACTACAATGAGCAGTTCTTC.

The chain has TRBV5-6 and TRBJ1-6; no clear D gene. There are 17 residues in the CDR3. V dropped 0 bases and J dropped 5 bases, with 15 bases sitting between them. Germline V gene lookup returns CDR1 SGHDT and CDR2 YYEEEE. CDR3 DNA sequence: TGTGCCAGCAGCTTGGCGGGGTGGCAGGCTGATAATTCACCCCTCCACTTT. Translated: CASSLAGWQADNSPLHF.

About this clonotype: This sequence may be a read error, since a much larger clone differs from it by one base. This rearrangement joins TRBV7-9 to TRBJ2-7; 7 bases match TRBD2. There are 16 residues in the CDR3. Germline lookup yields CDR1 SEHNR and CDR2 FQNEAQ (reference sequence). J gave up 3 bases and V 5 bases, and 13 bases lay outside the gene matches. For the CDR3, the DNA is TGTGCCAGCAGCCCCCGTCGGGGGGAGGGCCACTACGAGCAGTACTTC. Translation gives CASSPRRGEGHYEQYF.

To note about this clonotype: Its ends do not fully match the called genes, so a read error is possible. The J gene is TRBJ2-2, the V gene TRBV7-9; 8 nucleotides match TRBD1. Looked up from germline, CDR1 is SEHNR and CDR2 is FQNEAQ (reference sequence). The CDR3 extends over 17 amino acids. CDR3 amino acids: CASSSTWTGRATGELFF. For the CDR3, the DNA is TGCGCCAGCAGCTCCACATGGACAGGGCGGGCGACCGGGGAGCTGTTTTTT.

This clonotype was detected many times. The chain has TRBV20-1 and TRBJ1-3, with D perhaps TRBD1 (6 bases). From germline, CDR1 is DFQATT and CDR2 SNEGSKA (reference sequence). CDR3 size: 14 residues. V lost 2 bases, J lost 2 bases, and 10 bases lay in between. The CDR3 bases are TGCAGTGCTAGATCAACAGGGCCTGGAAACACCATATATTTT. It encodes CSARSTGPGNTIYF.

This clonotype was observed at least ten times. The chain combines TRBV20-1 with TRBJ2-3; D perhaps matches TRBD2 (6 bases). Germline lookup yields CDR1 DFQATT and CDR2 SNEGSKA (reference sequence). The CDR3 sequence is 13 residues long. Deletions cut 0 bases from V and 4 bases from J, with 8 bases between. Here the CDR3 reads CSARDWGADTQYF. CDR3 bases: TGCAGTGCTAGAGATTGGGGGGCAGATACGCAGTATTTT.

This clonotype was seen many times. The rearrangement joins TRBV24-1 to TRBJ2-1; TRBD2 agrees at 10 bases. Trimming at V came to 9 bases and at J to 2 bases, leaving 3 bases not matched to a gene. Germline V CDR1 and CDR2: KGHDR, SFDVKD. The length of the CDR3 is 14 residues. This CDR3 is CATGAGGPYNEQFF. The CDR3 region has the DNA TGTGCCACCGGAGCGGGAGGGCCCTACAATGAGCAGTTCTTC.

This clonotype has just a few counts. The CDR3 nucleotides read TGTGCCAGCTCACCACCCAGCCGAGAGGGAAACATTCAGTACTTC. Translated, it gives CASSPPSREGNIQYF. This chain connects TRBV18 to TRBJ2-4; a weak D match, TRBD2 (5 bases). CDR1 is KGHSH and CDR2 is LQKENI in the germline V gene. Trimming pared 0 bases from V and 6 bases from J, leaving 12 bases between. The CDR3 has 15 amino acids.

Ten or more counts support this clonotype. This chain connects TRBV24-1 to TRBJ2-1; 12 positions agree with TRBD2. The CDR3 contains 13 residues. The germline V gene encodes CDR1 KGHDR and CDR2 SFDVKD. Unmatched junction bases numbered 2, after V lost 7 bases and J lost 8 bases. CDR3 loop: CATRTSGSDEQFF. DNA of the CDR3: TGTGCCACCAGGACTAGCGGGAGCGATGAGCAGTTCTTC.